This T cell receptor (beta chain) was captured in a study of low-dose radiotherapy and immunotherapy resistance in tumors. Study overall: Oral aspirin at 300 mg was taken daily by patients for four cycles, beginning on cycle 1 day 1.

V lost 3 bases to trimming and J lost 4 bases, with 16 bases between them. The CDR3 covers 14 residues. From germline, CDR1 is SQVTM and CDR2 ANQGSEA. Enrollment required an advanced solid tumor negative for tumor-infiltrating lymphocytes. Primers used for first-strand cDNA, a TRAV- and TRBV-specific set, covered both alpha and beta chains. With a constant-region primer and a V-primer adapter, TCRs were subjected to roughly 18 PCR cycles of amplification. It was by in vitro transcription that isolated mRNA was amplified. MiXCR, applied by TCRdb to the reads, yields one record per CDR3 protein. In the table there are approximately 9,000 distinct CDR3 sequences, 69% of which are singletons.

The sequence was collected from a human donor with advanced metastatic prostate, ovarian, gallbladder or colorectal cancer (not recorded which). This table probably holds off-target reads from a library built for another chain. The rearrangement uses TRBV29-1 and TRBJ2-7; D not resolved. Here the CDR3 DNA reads TGCAGCGTTGAGATTAGAGCAGCCCCGTACGAGCAGTACTTC. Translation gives CSVEIRAAPYEQYF.